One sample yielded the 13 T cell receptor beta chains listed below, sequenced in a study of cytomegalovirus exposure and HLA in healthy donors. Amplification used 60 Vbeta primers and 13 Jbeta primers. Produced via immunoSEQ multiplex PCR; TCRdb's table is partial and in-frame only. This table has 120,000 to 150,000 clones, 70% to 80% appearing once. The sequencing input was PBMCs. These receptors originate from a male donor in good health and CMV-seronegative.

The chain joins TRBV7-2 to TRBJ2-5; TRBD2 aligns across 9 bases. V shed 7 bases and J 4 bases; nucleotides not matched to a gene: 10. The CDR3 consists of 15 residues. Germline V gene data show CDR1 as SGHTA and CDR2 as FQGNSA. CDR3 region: CASTVSGGMSETQYF. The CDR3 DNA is TGTGCCAGCACCGTCAGCGGGGGGATGTCAGAGACCCAGTACTTC.

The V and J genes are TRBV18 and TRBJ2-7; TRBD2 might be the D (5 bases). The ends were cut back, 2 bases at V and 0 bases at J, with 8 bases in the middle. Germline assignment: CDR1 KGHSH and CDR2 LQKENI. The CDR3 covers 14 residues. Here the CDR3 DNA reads TGTGCCAGCTCACCAATTGGGAGCTCCTACGAGCAGTACTTC. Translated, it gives CASSPIGSSYEQYF. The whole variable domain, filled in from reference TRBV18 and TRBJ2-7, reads NAGVMQNPRHLVRRRGQEARLRCSPMKGHSHVYWYRQLPEEGLKFMVYLQKENIIDESGMPKERFSAEFPKEGPSILRIQQVVRGDSAAYFCASSPIGSSYEQYFGPGTRLTVT.

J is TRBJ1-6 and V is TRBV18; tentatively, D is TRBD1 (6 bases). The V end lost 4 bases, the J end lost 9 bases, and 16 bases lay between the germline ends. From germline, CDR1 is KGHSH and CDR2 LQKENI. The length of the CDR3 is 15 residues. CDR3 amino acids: CASSLDGGRFSPLHF. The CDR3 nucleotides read TGTGCCAGCTCACTCGACGGGGGGCGGTTTTCACCCCTCCACTTT.

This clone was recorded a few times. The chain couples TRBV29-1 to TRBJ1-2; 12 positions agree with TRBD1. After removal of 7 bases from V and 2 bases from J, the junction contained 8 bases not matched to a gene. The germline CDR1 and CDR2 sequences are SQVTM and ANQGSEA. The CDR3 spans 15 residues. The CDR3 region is CSATGQGATNYGYTF. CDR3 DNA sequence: TGCAGCGCTACGGGACAGGGGGCGACGAACTATGGCTACACCTTC.

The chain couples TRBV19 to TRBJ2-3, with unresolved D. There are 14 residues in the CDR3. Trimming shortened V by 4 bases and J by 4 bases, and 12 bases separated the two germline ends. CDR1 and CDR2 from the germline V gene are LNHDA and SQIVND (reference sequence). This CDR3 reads CASSRAEDPDTQYF. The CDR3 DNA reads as TGTGCCAGTAGTAGGGCAGAAGATCCAGATACGCAGTATTTT. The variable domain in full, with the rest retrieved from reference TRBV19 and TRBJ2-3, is DGGITQSPKYLFRKEGQNVTLSCEQNLNHDAMYWYRQDPGQGLRLIYYSQIVNDFQKGDIAEGYSVSREKKESFPLTVTSAQKNPTAFYLCASSRAEDPDTQYFGPGTRLTVL.

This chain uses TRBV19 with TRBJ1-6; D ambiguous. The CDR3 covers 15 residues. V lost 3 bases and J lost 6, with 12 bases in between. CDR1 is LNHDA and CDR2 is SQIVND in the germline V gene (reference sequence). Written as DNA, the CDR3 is TGTGCCAGTAGTATCCGCGGCGCAAGTAATTCACCCCTCCACTTT. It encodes CASSIRGASNSPLHF.

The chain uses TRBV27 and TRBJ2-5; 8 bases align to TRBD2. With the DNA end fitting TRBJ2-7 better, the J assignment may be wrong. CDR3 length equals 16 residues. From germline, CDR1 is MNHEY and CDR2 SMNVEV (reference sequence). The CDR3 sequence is CASMPAGASSSYEQYF. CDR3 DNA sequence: TGTGCCAGCATGCCAGCGGGGGCGTCGAGCTCCTACGAGCAGTACTTC.

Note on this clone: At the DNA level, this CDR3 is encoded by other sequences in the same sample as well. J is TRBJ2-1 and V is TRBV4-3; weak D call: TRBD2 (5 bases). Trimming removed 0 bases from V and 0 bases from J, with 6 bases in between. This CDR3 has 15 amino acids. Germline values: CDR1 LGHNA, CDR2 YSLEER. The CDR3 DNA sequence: TGCGCCAGCAGCCAAGAAGGGAGCTCCTACAATGAGCAGTTCTTC. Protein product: CASSQEGSSYNEQFF.

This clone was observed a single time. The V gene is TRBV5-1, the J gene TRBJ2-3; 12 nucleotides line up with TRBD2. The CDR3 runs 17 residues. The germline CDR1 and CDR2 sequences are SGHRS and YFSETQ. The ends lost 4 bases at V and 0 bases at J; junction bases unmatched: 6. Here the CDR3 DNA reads TGCGCCAGCAGCGTCCTAGCGGGGGGGGCTAGCACAGATACGCAGTATTTT. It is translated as CASSVLAGGASTDTQYF.

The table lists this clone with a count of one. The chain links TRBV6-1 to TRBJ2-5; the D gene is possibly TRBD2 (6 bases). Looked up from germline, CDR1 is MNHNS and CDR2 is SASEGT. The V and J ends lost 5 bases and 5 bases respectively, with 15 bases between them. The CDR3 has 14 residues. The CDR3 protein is CASSFFGGRETQYF. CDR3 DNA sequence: TGTGCCAGCAGTTTCTTCGGGGGTAGGGAGACCCAGTACTTC.

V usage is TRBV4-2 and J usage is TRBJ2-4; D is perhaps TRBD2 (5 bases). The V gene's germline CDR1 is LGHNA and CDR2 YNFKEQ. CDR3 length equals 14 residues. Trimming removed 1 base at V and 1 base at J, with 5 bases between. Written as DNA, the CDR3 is TGTGCCAGCAGCCAAGGAGGGGCCAAAAACATTCAGTACTTC. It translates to CASSQGGAKNIQYF.

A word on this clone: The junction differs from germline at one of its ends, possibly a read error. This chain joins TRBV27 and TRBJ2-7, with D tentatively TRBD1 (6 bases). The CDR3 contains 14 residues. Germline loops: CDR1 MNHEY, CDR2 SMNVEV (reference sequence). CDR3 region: CASSWDILSYGQYF. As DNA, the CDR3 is TGTGCCAGTTCTTGGGACATCCTATCCTACGGGCAGTACTTC.

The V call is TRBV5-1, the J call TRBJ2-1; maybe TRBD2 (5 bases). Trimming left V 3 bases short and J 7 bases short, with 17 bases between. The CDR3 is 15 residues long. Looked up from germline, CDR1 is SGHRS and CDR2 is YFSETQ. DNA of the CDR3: TGCGCCAGCAGCTCGGCCGGGAAAGTAGAGAATGAGCAGTTCTTC. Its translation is CASSSAGKVENEQFF.